These T cell receptor beta chains were read from a single sample in a study of human T cells and chemical hapten exposure. TCRdb recomputed calls from the RACE reads with MiXCR, one row per CDR3 protein. This sample has 80,000 to 100,000 distinct CDR3 sequences, with around 9.5% found just once. Sequencing was performed on whole blood, taken in connection with sensitization to the hapten diphenylcyclopropenone (DPC). These receptors all stem from a woman in her thirties or forties with alopecia areata. Some clones in this sample may be carry-over from other donors' samples. Both conserved end residues are trimmed from each CDR3. Fields, in order: V gene, CDR3 protein.

>TRBV5-5
ASSFVPGQESPLH
>TRBV6-2/TRBV6-3
ASSLLAEHTDTQY
>TRBV7-9
ASSLDGLTNTQY
>TRBV20-1
SAPDRGRAYTEAF
>TRBV19
ASSISTAGQPQH
>TRBV5-4
ASSLSILDRPS
>TRBV7-8
ASSSLQGLYSNQPQH
>TRBV29-1
SAEASGSAQY
>TRBV3-1
ASSQQRTGWADTQY
>TRBV27
ASRSFGQGASGYT
>TRBV7-9
ASSLVVTGSSEAF
>TRBV12-3/TRBV12-4
ASSSGYGYT
>TRBV7-3
ASSLVGPLADTQY
>TRBV12-3/TRBV12-4
ASSLAGSIAKNIQY
>TRBV18
ASLFTTGTGSLAEAF
>TRBV11-2
ASSPRLAGIYNEQF
>TRBV13
ASSLGQVNRPQH
>TRBV7-2
ASSRDREMTQY
>TRBV2
ASSERSSGAPGQF
>TRBV7-6
ASSLGAIGRELF
>TRBV11-2
ASSHGAGGQSSYNEQF
>TRBV7-2
ASYSGGAKETQY
>TRBV4-1
ASSLWTGTDTQY
>TRBV3-1
ASSQDGRGGQETQY
>TRBV20-1
SASLQGARWAF
>TRBV3-1
ASSPTSGHTGELF
>TRBV10-3
AIRLAGADTQY
>TRBV2
ASRGYEQY
>TRBV7-9
ASSSRTGPNTEAF
>TRBV12-3/TRBV12-4
ASSPGQGTEAF
>TRBV2
AIQLGQVQETQY
>TRBV4-3
ASSLRLAGVYNEQF